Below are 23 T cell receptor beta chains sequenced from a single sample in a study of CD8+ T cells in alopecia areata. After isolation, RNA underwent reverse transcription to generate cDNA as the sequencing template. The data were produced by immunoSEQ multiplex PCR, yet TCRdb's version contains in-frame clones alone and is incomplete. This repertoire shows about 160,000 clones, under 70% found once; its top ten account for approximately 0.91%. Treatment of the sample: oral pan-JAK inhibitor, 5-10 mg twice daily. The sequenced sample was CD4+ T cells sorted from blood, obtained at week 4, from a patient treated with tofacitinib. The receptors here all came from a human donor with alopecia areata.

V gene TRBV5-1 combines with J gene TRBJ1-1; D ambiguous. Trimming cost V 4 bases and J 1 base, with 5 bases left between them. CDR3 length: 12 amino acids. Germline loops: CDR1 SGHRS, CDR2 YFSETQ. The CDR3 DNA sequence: TGCGCCAGCAGCGAGCAGAACACTGAAGCTTTCTTT. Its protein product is CASSEQNTEAFF. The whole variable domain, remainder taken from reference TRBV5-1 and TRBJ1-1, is KAGVTQTPRYLIKTRGQQVTLSCSPISGHRSVSWYQQTPGQGLQFLFEYFSETQRNKGNFPGRFSGRQFSNSRSEMNVSTLELGDSALYLCASSEQNTEAFFGQGTRLTVV.

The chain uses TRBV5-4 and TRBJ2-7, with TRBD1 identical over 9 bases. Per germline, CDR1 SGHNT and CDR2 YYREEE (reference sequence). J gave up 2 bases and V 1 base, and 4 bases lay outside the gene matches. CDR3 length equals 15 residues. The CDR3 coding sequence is TGTGCCAGCAGCTTGCCCGGGACAGGGCCCTACGAGCAGTACTTC. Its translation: CASSLPGTGPYEQYF.

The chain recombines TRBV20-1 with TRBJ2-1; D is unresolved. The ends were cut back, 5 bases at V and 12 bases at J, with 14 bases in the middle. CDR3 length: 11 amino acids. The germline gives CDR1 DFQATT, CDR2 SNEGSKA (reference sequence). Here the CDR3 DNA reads TGCAGTGCTCTGGGTACCCCGGGGCAGTTCTTC. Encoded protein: CSALGTPGQFF.

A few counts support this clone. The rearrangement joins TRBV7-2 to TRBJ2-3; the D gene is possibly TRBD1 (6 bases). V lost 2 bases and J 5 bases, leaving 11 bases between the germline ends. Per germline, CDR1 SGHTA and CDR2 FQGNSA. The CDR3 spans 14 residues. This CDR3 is CASSLRVGGDTQYF. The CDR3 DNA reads TGTGCCAGCAGCTTAAGGGTAGGGGGAGATACGCAGTATTTT.

The CDR3 region has the DNA TGTGCCATCAGTGAAACAGGGATCCCCCAAGAGACCCAGTACTTC. This translates into CAISETGIPQETQYF. This chain uses TRBV10-3 with TRBJ2-5; perhaps TRBD1 as D (6 bases). Trimming shortened V by 3 bases and J by 1 base, and 12 bases separated the two germline ends. The CDR3 has 15 amino acids. Germline V lookup: CDR1 ENHRY, CDR2 SYGVKD.

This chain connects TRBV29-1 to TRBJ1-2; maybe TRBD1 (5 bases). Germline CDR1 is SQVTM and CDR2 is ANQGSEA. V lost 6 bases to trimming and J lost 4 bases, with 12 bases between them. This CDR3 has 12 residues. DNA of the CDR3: TGCAGCGTGGACCAGGGCGGCTATGGCTACACCTTC. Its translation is CSVDQGGYGYTF.

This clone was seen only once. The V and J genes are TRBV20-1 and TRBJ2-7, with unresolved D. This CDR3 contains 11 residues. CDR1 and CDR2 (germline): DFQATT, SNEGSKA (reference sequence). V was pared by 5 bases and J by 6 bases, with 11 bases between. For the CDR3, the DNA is TGCAGTGCTTTTTTCTCTGGCGAGCAGTACTTC. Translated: CSAFFSGEQYF.

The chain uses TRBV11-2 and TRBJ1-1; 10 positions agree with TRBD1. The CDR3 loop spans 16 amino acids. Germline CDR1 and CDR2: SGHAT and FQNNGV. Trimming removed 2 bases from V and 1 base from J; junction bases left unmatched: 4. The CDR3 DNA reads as TGTGCCAGCAGCTTAAGGACAGGGGGTGGGAACACTGAAGCTTTCTTT. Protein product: CASSLRTGGGNTEAFF.

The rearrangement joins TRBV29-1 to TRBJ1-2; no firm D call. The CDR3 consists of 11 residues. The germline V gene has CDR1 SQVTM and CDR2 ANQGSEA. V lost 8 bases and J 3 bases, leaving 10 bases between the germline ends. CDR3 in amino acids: CSLSGDYGYTF. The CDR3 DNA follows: TGCAGCCTTTCTGGGGACTATGGCTACACCTTC.

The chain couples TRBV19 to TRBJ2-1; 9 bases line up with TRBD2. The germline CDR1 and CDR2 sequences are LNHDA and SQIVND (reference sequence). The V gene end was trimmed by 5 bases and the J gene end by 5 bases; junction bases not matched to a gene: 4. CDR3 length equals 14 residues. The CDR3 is CASSPGTSNNEQFF. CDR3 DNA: TGTGCCAGTAGTCCCGGGACTAGCAACAATGAGCAGTTCTTC.

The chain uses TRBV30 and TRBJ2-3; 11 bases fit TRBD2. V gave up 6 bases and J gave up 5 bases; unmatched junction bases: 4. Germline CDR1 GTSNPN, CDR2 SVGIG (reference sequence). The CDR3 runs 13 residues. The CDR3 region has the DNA TGTGCCTGCGATACTAGCGGGGGAGATACGCAGTATTTT. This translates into CACDTSGGDTQYF.

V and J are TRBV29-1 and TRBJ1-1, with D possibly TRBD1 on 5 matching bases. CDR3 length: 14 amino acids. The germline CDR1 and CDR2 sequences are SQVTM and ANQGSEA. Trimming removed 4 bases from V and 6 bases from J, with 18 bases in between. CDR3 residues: CSVGDPAGMAEAFF. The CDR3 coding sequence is TGCAGCGTTGGAGATCCCGCAGGGATGGCTGAAGCTTTCTTT.

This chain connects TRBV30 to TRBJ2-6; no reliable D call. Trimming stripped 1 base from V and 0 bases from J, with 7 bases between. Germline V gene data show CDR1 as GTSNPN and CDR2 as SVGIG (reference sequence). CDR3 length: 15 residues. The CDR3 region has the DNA TGTGCCTGGAGTGAACAGAGCTCTGGGGCCAACGTCCTGACTTTC. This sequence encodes CAWSEQSSGANVLTF.

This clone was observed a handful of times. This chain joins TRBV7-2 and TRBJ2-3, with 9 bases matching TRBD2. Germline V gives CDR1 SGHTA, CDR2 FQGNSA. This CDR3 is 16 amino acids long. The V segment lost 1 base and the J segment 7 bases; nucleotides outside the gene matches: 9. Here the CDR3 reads CASSLDRAGGRNTQYF. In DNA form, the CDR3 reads TGTGCCAGCAGCTTAGATCGGGCGGGGGGGCGGAATACGCAGTATTTT.

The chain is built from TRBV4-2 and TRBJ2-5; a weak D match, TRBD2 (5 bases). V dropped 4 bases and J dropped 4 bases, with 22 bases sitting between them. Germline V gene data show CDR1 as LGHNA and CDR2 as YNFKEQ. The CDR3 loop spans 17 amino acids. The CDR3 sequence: CASSRVSQTRAGETQYF. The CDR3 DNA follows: TGTGCCAGCAGCCGAGTGTCGCAGACCCGGGCGGGAGAGACCCAGTACTTC.

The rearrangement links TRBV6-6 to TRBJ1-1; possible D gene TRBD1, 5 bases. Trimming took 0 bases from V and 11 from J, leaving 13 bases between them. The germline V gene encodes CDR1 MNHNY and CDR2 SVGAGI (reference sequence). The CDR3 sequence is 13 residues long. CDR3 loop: CASSYSSRERAFF. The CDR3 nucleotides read TGTGCCAGCAGTTACTCGTCCAGGGAGAGGGCTTTCTTT.

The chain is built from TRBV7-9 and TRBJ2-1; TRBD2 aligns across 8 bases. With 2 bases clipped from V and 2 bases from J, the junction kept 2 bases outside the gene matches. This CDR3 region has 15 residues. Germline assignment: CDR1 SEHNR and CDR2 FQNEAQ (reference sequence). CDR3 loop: CASSLSGGTYNEQFF. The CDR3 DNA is TGTGCCAGCAGCTTAAGCGGGGGAACCTACAATGAGCAGTTCTTC.

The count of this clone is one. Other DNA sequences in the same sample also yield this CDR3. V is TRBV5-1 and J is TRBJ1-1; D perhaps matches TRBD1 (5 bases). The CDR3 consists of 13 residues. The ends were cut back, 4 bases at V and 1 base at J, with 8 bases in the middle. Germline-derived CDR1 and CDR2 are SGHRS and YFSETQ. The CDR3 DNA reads TGCGCCAGCAGCCTAACAGGGAACACTGAAGCTTTCTTT. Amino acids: CASSLTGNTEAFF.

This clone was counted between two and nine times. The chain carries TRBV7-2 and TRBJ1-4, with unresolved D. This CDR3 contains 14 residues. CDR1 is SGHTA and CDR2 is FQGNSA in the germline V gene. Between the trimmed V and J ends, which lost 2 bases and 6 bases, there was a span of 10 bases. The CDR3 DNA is TGTGCCAGCAGCTTACGACACGGGGATGAAAAACTGTTTTTT. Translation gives CASSLRHGDEKLFF. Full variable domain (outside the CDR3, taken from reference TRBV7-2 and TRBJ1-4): GAGVSQSPSNKVTEKGKDVELRCDPISGHTALYWYRQSLGQGLEFLIYFQGNSAPDKSGLPSDRFSAERTGGSVSTLTIQRTQQEDSAVYLCASSLRHGDEKLFFGSGTQLSVL.

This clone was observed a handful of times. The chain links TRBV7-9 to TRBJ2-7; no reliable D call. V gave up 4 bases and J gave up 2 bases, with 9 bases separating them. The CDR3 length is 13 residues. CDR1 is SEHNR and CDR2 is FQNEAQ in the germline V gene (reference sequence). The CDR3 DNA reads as TGTGCCAGCAGCTCAGATAATCCCTACGAGCAGTACTTC. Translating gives CASSSDNPYEQYF.

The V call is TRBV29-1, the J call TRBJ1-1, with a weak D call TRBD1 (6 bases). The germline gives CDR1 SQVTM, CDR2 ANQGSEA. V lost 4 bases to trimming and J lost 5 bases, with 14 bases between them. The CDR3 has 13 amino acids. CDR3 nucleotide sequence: TGCAGCGTTGTACGTCAGGGGAGGACTGAAGCTTTCTTT. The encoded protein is CSVVRQGRTEAFF.

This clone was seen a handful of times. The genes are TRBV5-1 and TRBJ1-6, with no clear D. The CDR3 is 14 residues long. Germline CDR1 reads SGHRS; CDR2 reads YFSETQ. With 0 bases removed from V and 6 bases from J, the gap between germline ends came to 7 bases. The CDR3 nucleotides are TGCGCCAGCAGCTTGGGTCAGACTAATTCACCCCTCCACTTT. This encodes CASSLGQTNSPLHF.

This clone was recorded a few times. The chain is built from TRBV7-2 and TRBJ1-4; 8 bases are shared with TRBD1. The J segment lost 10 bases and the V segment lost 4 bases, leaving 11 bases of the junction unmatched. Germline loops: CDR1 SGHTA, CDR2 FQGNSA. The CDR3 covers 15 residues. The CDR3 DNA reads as TGTGCCAGCAGCTCGCCGGACAGGGAAAGGAGAAAACTGTTTTTT. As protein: CASSSPDRERRKLFF.